Shown below are 22 T cell receptor beta chains from a single sample sequenced in a study of spatial heterogeneity in lung cancer. Time point reported: blood at routine non-recurrence follow-up after resection. Whole RNA, isolated from tumor, nontumor lung or frozen PBMC, was sequenced without prior sorting. TCRdb re-called the 5' RACE reads through MiXCR, storing one row per CDR3 protein. The sample records tens of thousands of distinct CDR3 sequences, around 6% being singletons. The specimen comprised PBMCs, sampled at follow-up. The receptors stem from a male donor with early-stage non-small cell lung cancer.

V is TRBV7-2 and J is TRBJ2-1; 11 positions match TRBD2. The V gene's germline CDR1 is SGHTA and CDR2 FQGNSA. V dropped 3 bases and J dropped 9; count of bases not matched to a gene: 4. This CDR3 comprises 14 residues. CDR3 amino acids: CASSFGLAGGEQFF. CDR3 sequence (DNA): TGTGCCAGCAGCTTCGGTCTAGCGGGGGGTGAGCAGTTCTTC.

This rearrangement joins TRBV20-1 to TRBJ2-4; 7 bases are a match to TRBD2. The V segment lost 5 bases and the J segment 6 bases; nucleotides outside the gene matches: 19. Germline V CDR1 and CDR2: DFQATT, SNEGSKA (reference sequence). The CDR3 runs 17 residues. The CDR3 spells CSAHPALGEGHRNIQYF. The CDR3 nucleotides read TGCAGTGCTCACCCGGCGTTGGGGGAGGGCCATCGAAACATTCAGTACTTC.

This clonotype was counted many times. The rearrangement links TRBV19 to TRBJ2-6; TRBD1 agrees at 8 bases. With V trimmed by 4 bases and J by 0 bases, 2 bases remained unmatched. This CDR3 spans 16 amino acids. Per the germline V gene, CDR1 is LNHDA and CDR2 is SQIVND (reference sequence). The CDR3 sequence: CASSRDRNSGANVLTF. The CDR3 nucleotides read TGTGCCAGTAGTAGGGACAGGAACTCTGGGGCCAACGTCCTGACTTTC. Full variable domain (rest looked up from reference TRBV19 and TRBJ2-6): DGGITQSPKYLFRKEGQNVTLSCEQNLNHDAMYWYRQDPGQGLRLIYYSQIVNDFQKGDIAEGYSVSREKKESFPLTVTSAQKNPTAFYLCASSRDRNSGANVLTFGAGSRLTVL.

Many counts were recorded for this clonotype. The gene calls are TRBV4-2 and TRBJ1-1, with D unclear. V lost 1 base, J lost 0 bases, and 15 bases lay in between. The CDR3 has 17 residues. Per the germline V gene, CDR1 is LGHNA and CDR2 is YNFKEQ. Here the CDR3 DNA reads TGTGCCAGCAGCCAAGGAATTGTGGTAGACCTGAACACTGAAGCTTTCTTT. Amino acids: CASSQGIVVDLNTEAFF.

This clonotype showed up many times. The chain links TRBV12-3 or TRBV12-4 to TRBJ2-3; 11 bases line up with TRBD2. The CDR3 is 22 residues long. With 1 base clipped from V and 3 bases from J, the junction kept 21 bases outside the gene matches. DNA for the CDR3: TGTGCCAGCAGTTTAGGCAGGCGTCCTTCTAGCGGGGGGACAATTCGGACAGATACGCAGTATTTT. Encoded protein: CASSLGRRPSSGGTIRTDTQYF.

The chain carries TRBV11-2 and TRBJ1-1, with 9 bases aligning to TRBD1. This CDR3 is built from 16 residues. Looked up from germline, CDR1 is SGHAT and CDR2 is FQNNGV. Trimming cost V 0 bases and J 1 base; bases outside gene matches: 3. CDR3 sequence: CASSLERGQGNTEAFF. The CDR3 bases are TGTGCCAGCAGCTTAGAAAGGGGACAGGGGAACACTGAAGCTTTCTTT.

J is TRBJ1-3 and V is TRBV4-3; a possible D gene is TRBD1 (5 bases). Germline CDR1 is LGHNA and CDR2 is YSLEER. V dropped 0 bases and J dropped 3 bases, with 9 bases sitting between them. CDR3 size: 15 residues. The CDR3 protein is CASSQERDGGNTIYF. The CDR3 DNA follows: TGCGCCAGCAGCCAAGAAAGGGACGGTGGAAACACCATATATTTT.

This clonotype was counted between two and nine times. The chain joins TRBV4-3 to TRBJ1-1; perhaps TRBD1 as D (6 bases). This CDR3 comprises 14 residues. The ends were cut back, 6 bases at V and 5 bases at J, with 16 bases in the middle. CDR1 and CDR2 (germline): LGHNA, YSLEER. This chain's CDR3 is CASSYTGPGTEAFF. The DNA of the CDR3 is TGCGCCAGCAGTTACACAGGGCCTGGGACTGAAGCTTTCTTT.

Only a few counts were recorded for this clonotype. J is TRBJ2-1 and V is TRBV7-9, with D maybe TRBD2 (5 bases). The CDR3 loop spans 15 amino acids. The germline CDR1 and CDR2 sequences are SEHNR and FQNEAQ (reference sequence). V was trimmed by 6 bases and J by 0 bases, leaving 12 bases between them. As DNA, the CDR3 is TGTGCCAGCAGTGCCCGGAGGAGCTCCTACAATGAGCAGTTCTTC. Its protein is CASSARRSSYNEQFF.

This clonotype came up many times. V gene TRBV7-2 combines with J gene TRBJ2-1; no reliable D call. Germline CDR1 and CDR2: SGHTA and FQGNSA. The CDR3 length is 15 residues. Trimming stripped 0 bases from V and 0 bases from J, with 6 bases between. This CDR3 reads CASSLAYNSYNEQFF. For the CDR3, the DNA is TGTGCCAGCAGCTTAGCGTACAACTCCTACAATGAGCAGTTCTTC.

Many counts were recorded for this clonotype. The chain is built from TRBV7-6 and TRBJ2-3; D not resolved. There are 15 residues in the CDR3. Germline loops: CDR1 SGHVS, CDR2 FNYEAQ. The V end was cut by 0 bases, the J end by 0 bases, with 7 bases between. This CDR3 is CASSLAKSSTDTQYF. The CDR3 DNA follows: TGTGCCAGCAGCTTAGCTAAATCTAGCACAGATACGCAGTATTTT.

There are many counts of this clonotype. V gene TRBV5-1 combines with J gene TRBJ2-7; the D is unclear. The CDR3 is 14 amino acids. Trimming shortened V by 0 bases and J by 2 bases, and 9 bases separated the two germline ends. CDR1 SGHRS and CDR2 YFSETQ come from the germline V gene. The CDR3 region is CASSLGVAPYEQYV. The CDR3 DNA reads TGCGCCAGCAGCTTGGGGGTTGCCCCCTACGAGCAGTACGTC.

This clonotype was observed many times. The rearrangement links TRBV27 to TRBJ1-6; D may be TRBD1 (5 bases). Trimming removed 5 bases from V and 2 bases from J, with 10 bases in between. The germline V gene has CDR1 MNHEY and CDR2 SMNVEV (reference sequence). The CDR3 is 15 amino acids. This chain's CDR3 is CASSLQEAYNSPLHF. The CDR3 nucleotides read TGTGCCAGCAGTCTACAGGAGGCCTATAATTCACCCCTCCACTTT.

The table lists this clonotype with many counts. The chain carries TRBV12-5 and TRBJ2-1, with 8 bases identical to TRBD2. The germline V gene has CDR1 LGHNT and CDR2 FRNRAP. V was pared by 5 bases and J by 5 bases, with 11 bases of the junction left unmatched. This CDR3 contains 16 residues. The CDR3 here is CASGVARLAWNNEQFF. In nucleotides, the CDR3 is TGTGCTAGTGGTGTCGCTCGACTAGCGTGGAACAATGAGCAGTTCTTC.

This clonotype was recorded at least ten times. The chain links TRBV12-3 or TRBV12-4 to TRBJ2-5; D is undetermined. Trimming took 3 bases from V and 3 from J, leaving 5 bases between them. The CDR3 has 12 residues. The CDR3 DNA is TGTGCCAGCAGTTTGTCGGAAGAGACCCAGTACTTC. Its protein product is CASSLSEETQYF.

This clonotype was observed many times. The chain couples TRBV2 to TRBJ1-6; unclear D gene. Per germline, CDR1 SNHLY and CDR2 FYNNEI. The CDR3 runs 13 residues. With 3 bases removed from V and 5 bases from J, the gap between germline ends came to 5 bases. The CDR3 region is CASSETDNSPLHF. Here the CDR3 DNA reads TGTGCCAGCAGTGAGACCGATAATTCACCCCTCCACTTT.

This clonotype was recorded many times. The rearrangement uses TRBV18 and TRBJ2-1; 8 positions match TRBD2. Germline V gene lookup returns CDR1 KGHSH and CDR2 LQKENI. V lost 0 bases, J lost 9 bases, and 1 base stayed unmatched. CDR3 length: 13 residues. CDR3 sequence reads: CASSPPGLGEQFF. The DNA for the CDR3 is TGTGCCAGCTCACCACCGGGACTAGGTGAGCAGTTCTTC.

This clonotype was observed at least ten times. This chain uses TRBV16 with TRBJ1-2, with D unclear. The V end was cut by 5 bases, the J end by 4 bases, with 17 bases between. CDR3 length equals 15 residues. Looked up from germline, CDR1 is KGHSY and CDR2 is FQNENV. The CDR3 sequence is CASSKSSTLGYGYTF. CDR3 DNA sequence: TGTGCCAGCAGCAAAAGTAGCACTCTGGGCTATGGCTACACCTTC.

Ten or more counts support this clonotype. The chain links TRBV30 to TRBJ2-5; D is ambiguous. From germline, CDR1 is GTSNPN and CDR2 SVGIG (reference sequence). This CDR3 has 12 amino acids. V lost 0 bases, J lost 4 bases, and 6 bases lay in between. CDR3 region: CAWSVNGETQYF. The CDR3, as DNA: TGTGCCTGGAGTGTAAACGGAGAGACCCAGTACTTC.

This clonotype was counted many times. The CDR3 sequence is CAWSGAPGGGSPLHF. The DNA for the CDR3 is TGTGCCTGGAGTGGAGCCCCAGGGGGCGGATCACCCCTCCACTTT. The chain couples TRBV30 to TRBJ1-6; 8 bases are shared with TRBD1. Germline V gene lookup returns CDR1 GTSNPN and CDR2 SVGIG (reference sequence). After removal of 1 base from V and 10 bases from J, the junction contained 9 bases not matched to a gene. This CDR3 comprises 15 residues.

This clonotype came up many times. The chain combines TRBV5-1 with TRBJ2-3; D uncertain. Germline assignment: CDR1 SGHRS and CDR2 YFSETQ. The CDR3 extends over 14 amino acids. V was trimmed by 0 bases and J by 5 bases, leaving 10 bases between them. The CDR3: CASSLANKEDTQYF. The DNA for the CDR3 is TGCGCCAGCAGCTTGGCCAACAAGGAAGATACGCAGTATTTT. The whole variable domain, filled in from reference TRBV5-1 and TRBJ2-3, reads KAGVTQTPRYLIKTRGQQVTLSCSPISGHRSVSWYQQTPGQGLQFLFEYFSETQRNKGNFPGRFSGRQFSNSRSEMNVSTLELGDSALYLCASSLANKEDTQYFGPGTRLTVL.

This clonotype came up many times. This sequence joins TRBV20-1 and TRBJ2-3, with TRBD2 matching 8 bases. Germline values: CDR1 DFQATT, CDR2 SNEGSKA (reference sequence). There are 16 residues in the CDR3. J gave up 5 bases and V 4 bases, and 14 bases lay outside the gene matches. CDR3 nucleotides: TGCAGTGCTATCCAACCAAGCGGGAGCGGGTTAGATACGCAGTATTTT. As protein: CSAIQPSGSGLDTQYF.